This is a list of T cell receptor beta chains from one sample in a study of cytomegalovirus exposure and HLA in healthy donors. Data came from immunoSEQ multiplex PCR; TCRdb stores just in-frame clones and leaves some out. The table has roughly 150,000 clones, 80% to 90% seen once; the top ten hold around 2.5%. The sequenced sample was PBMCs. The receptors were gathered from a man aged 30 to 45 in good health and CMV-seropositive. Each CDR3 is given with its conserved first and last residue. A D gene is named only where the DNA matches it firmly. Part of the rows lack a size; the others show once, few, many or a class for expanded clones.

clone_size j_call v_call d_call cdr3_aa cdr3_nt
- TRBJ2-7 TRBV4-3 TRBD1 CASSRDRSYEQYF TGCGCCAGCAGCCGGGACAGGTCCTACGAGCAGTACTTC
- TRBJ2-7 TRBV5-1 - CASSLQVGLGEQYF TGCGCCAGCAGCTTGCAGGTCGGCCTTGGCGAGCAGTACTTC
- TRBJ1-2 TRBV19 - CASSISGGGAGYGYTF TGTGCCAGTAGTATTAGTGGGGGGGGCGCCGGCTATGGCTACACCTTC
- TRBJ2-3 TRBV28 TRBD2 CASIGNGRGFTDTQYF TGTGCCAGCATTGGGAATGGGCGGGGGTTCACAGATACGCAGTATTTT
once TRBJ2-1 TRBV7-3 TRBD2 CASSLGASGINEQFF TGTGCCAGCAGCTTAGGGGCTAGCGGAATCAATGAGCAGTTCTTC
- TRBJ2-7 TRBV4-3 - CASSQDPPGRGSEQYF TGCGCCAGCAGCCAAGATCCGCCCGGGAGAGGGAGCGAGCAGTACTTC
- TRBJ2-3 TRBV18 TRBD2 CASSPGAGEGDTQYF TGTGCCAGCTCCCCCGGAGCGGGAGAAGGAGATACGCAGTATTTT
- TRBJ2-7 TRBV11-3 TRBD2 CASSLGRLAVEQYF TGTGCCAGCAGCTTAGGGAGACTAGCGGTCGAGCAGTACTTC
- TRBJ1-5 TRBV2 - CASSDSTAYQPQHF TGTGCCAGCAGTGATTCGACAGCTTATCAGCCCCAGCATTTT
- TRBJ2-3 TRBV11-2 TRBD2 CASSLSGGGDTQYF TGTGCCAGCAGCTTATCGGGGGGGGGAGATACGCAGTATTTT
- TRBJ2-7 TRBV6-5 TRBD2 CASSSWTSGASYEQYF TGTGCCAGCAGTTCCTGGACTAGCGGGGCCTCCTACGAGCAGTACTTC
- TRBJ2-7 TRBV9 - CASSAGSSYEQYF TGTGCCAGCAGCGCCGGGAGTTCCTACGAGCAGTACTTC
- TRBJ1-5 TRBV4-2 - CASSQDRVEQPQHF TGTGCCAGCAGCCAAGACAGAGTGGAGCAGCCCCAGCATTTT
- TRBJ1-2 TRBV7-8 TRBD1 CASSLRGQGPRRGYGYTF TGTGCCAGCAGCTTAAGAGGACAGGGGCCAAGACGGGGCTATGGCTACACCTTC
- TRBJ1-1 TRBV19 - CASGEPNTEAFF TGTGCCAGCGGGGAGCCGAACACTGAAGCTTTCTTT
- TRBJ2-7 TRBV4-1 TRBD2 CASSQEGREAGEQYF TGCGCCAGCAGCCAAGAAGGGCGGGAGGCGGGCGAGCAGTACTTC
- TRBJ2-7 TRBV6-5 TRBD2 CASSSVGSGSSYEQYF TGTGCCAGCAGTTCAGTTGGTAGCGGGAGCTCCTACGAGCAGTACTTC
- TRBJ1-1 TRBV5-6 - CASTPGRNTEAFF TGTGCCAGCACCCCGGGTCGTAACACTGAAGCTTTCTTT
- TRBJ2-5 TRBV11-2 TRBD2 CASSFLAGARETQYF TGTGCCAGCAGCTTCCTAGCGGGAGCGAGGGAGACCCAGTACTTC
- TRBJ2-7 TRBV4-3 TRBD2 CASSQWTSSYEQYF TGCGCCAGCAGCCAGTGGACTAGCTCCTACGAGCAGTACTTC
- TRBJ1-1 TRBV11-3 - CASSLDFPGWSTEAFF TGTGCCAGCAGCTTGGACTTCCCCGGATGGAGCACTGAAGCTTTCTTT
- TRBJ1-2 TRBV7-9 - CASSLAFGGSVPYGYTF TGTGCCAGCAGCTTAGCGTTTGGGGGGAGTGTCCCCTATGGCTACACCTTC